The rows below give T cell receptor beta chains drawn from one sample of a study of T cell repertoires in cytomegalovirus infection. MiXCR was run by TCRdb on the reads, yielding one entry per CDR3 protein. The table lists some 310,000 distinct CDR3 sequences, 25% of them singletons. Antigen specificity for these receptors is unknown. Source: cultured PBMCs, taken from culture after CMV antigen stimulation. These receptors originate from a human donor in good health (CMV status not recorded). Some clones in this sample may be carry-over from other donors' samples. Both conserved end residues are part of each CDR3. A D gene is named only where the DNA matches it firmly. Clone size appears in some rows only: once, few, many, or a class for an expanded clone.

size	D	V	length	J	DNA	CDR3
many	TRBD1	TRBV7-2	16	TRBJ2-5	TGTGCCAGCAGAAGGTCCGGACAGGGTTCACAAGAGACCCAGTACTTC	CASRRSGQGSQETQYF
many	TRBD2	TRBV2	15	TRBJ2-2	TGTGCCAGCAGGAGACTAGCGGGAGAGGCCGGGGAGCTGTTTTTT	CASRRLAGEAGELFF
few	TRBD1	TRBV10-3	15	TRBJ1-1	TGTGCCATCAGTCCCCGGACAGGGGCCAACACTGAAGCTTTCTTT	CAISPRTGANTEAFF
NA	NA	TRBV5-1	17	TRBJ2-3	TGCGCCAGCAGCTTGGGACCGATTGGGGGTAGCACAGATACGCAGTATTTT	CASSLGPIGGSTDTQYF
many	NA	TRBV28	13	TRBJ2-1	TGTGCCAGCACCCTAGGGACTTCCCAGGAGCAGTTCTTC	CASTLGTSQEQFF
many	TRBD1	TRBV7-8	17	TRBJ1-1	TGTGCCAGCAGCCCGGACAGGGGGCCGGGTTACAAGAGTCTAGCTTTCTTT	CASSPDRGPGYKSLAFF
few	TRBD2	TRBV24-1	15	TRBJ2-3	TGTGCCACCAGTGATCAAGCGGGAGTAACAGATACGCAGTATTTT	CATSDQAGVTDTQYF
many	NA	TRBV7-9	15	TRBJ2-5	TGTGCCAGCAGCCCGAACGACGGATATCAAGAGACCCAGTACTTC	CASSPNDGYQETQYF
few	NA	TRBV20-1	12	TRBJ1-1	TGCAGTGCTAGACGGGAGAACACTGAAGCTTTCTTT	CSARRENTEAFF
NA	NA	TRBV6-8	11	TRBJ1-1	TGTGCCAGCAGTTACGGGCCGGAAGCTTTCTTT	CASSYGPEAFF
many	NA	TRBV12-3/TRBV12-4	12	TRBJ1-1	TGTGCCAGCAGTTTTGCTGTGTCTGAAGCTTTCTTT	CASSFAVSEAFF
many	NA	TRBV4-2	14	TRBJ2-3	TGTGCCAGCAGCCAGGAGGTCGGCACAGATACGCAGTATTTT	CASSQEVGTDTQYF
NA	TRBD2	TRBV20-1	14	TRBJ2-1	TGCAGTGCTCTAGGACTAGCGGGGATCGATGAGCAGTTCTTC	CSALGLAGIDEQFF
many	TRBD2	TRBV7-2	15	TRBJ2-3	TGTGCCAGCAGCTTAGGGGGAGGGGGCACAGATACGCAGTATTTT	CASSLGGGGTDTQYF
NA	TRBD2	TRBV6-2/TRBV6-3	12	TRBJ2-3	TGTGCCAGCACCCGGACTAGCGATACGCAGTATTTT	CASTRTSDTQYF
NA	NA	TRBV7-2	15	TRBJ2-1	TGTGCCAGCAAAGGGGGGGGGACAGTATTGGGTGAGCAGTTCTTC	CASKGGGTVLGEQFF
NA	TRBD2	TRBV11-2	16	TRBJ2-1	TGTGCCAGCAGCTTAGCTGGCGGGAGGGGGCACAATGAGCAGTTCTTC	CASSLAGGRGHNEQFF
NA	TRBD1	TRBV30	12	TRBJ1-2	TGTGCCTGGAACACAGGGGGCCAGGGCTACACCTTC	CAWNTGGQGYTF
NA	TRBD2	TRBV4-1	16	TRBJ2-1	TGCGCCAGCAGCCACTCGACTAGCGGGAGGTCCAATGAGCAGTTCTTC	CASSHSTSGRSNEQFF
NA	TRBD1	TRBV11-3	16	TRBJ1-1	TGTGCCAGCAGCTTAGACGGACAGGGGGGGAGGACTGAAGCTTTCTTT	CASSLDGQGGRTEAFF
NA	NA	TRBV11-3	11	TRBJ1-1	TGTGCCAGCAGCCGGGGGATTGAAGCTTTCTTT	CASSRGIEAFF
NA	NA	TRBV7-9	14	TRBJ2-7	TGTGCCAGCAGCTTACCAGTGGCAGGGGACGAGCAGTACTTC	CASSLPVAGDEQYF
NA	NA	TRBV7-9	16	TRBJ2-5	TGTGCCAGCAGCTTAGCGACGGGACCGCTTATGGGGACCCAGTACTTC	CASSLATGPLMGTQYF
few	NA	TRBV9	15	TRBJ1-5	TGTGCCAGCAGCGTAGCAGAAGGGCATAACCAGCCCCAGCATTTT	CASSVAEGHNQPQHF
many	TRBD1	TRBV7-2	15	TRBJ2-3	TGTGCCAGCAGCTCACAGGGGGTTAGCACAGATACGCAGTATTTT	CASSSQGVSTDTQYF
few	NA	TRBV6-6	15	TRBJ1-1	TGTGCCAGCAGTTACAATAACGCCCCGAACACTGAAGCTTTCTTT	CASSYNNAPNTEAFF
few	NA	TRBV6-8	15	TRBJ1-5	TGTGCCAGCAGGGTTGGGACGGCATATAATCAGCCCCAGCATTTT	CASRVGTAYNQPQHF
few	NA	TRBV7-2	14	TRBJ2-5	TGTGCCAGCAGCCCCCCGAGGCAGCCTGGGACCCAGTACTTC	CASSPPRQPGTQYF
NA	TRBD2	TRBV19	15	TRBJ2-1	TGTGCCAGTAGTATAGCCCAACCGGGGGGGAATGAGCAGTTCTTC	CASSIAQPGGNEQFF
NA	TRBD1	TRBV6-1	16	TRBJ2-5	TGTGCCAGCAGTGAAGGTTGGGGACAGCTCCAAGAGACCCAGTACTTC	CASSEGWGQLQETQYF
few	TRBD2	TRBV7-3	16	TRBJ2-1	TGTGCCAGCAGCTTAAGCCCTAGCGGGAGAAGGAATGAGCAGTTCTTC	CASSLSPSGRRNEQFF
many	NA	TRBV12-3/TRBV12-4	14	TRBJ1-6	TGTGCCAGCACCTCTGGTCCTTATAATTCACCCCTCCACTTT	CASTSGPYNSPLHF
NA	TRBD1	TRBV20-1	14	TRBJ1-1	TGCAGTGCTATACCGGACAGGGGAAGCACTGAAGCTTTCTTT	CSAIPDRGSTEAFF
NA	TRBD2	TRBV7-9	14	TRBJ2-1	TGTGCCACGCAAACTAGCGGGGACCCCAATGAGCAGTTCTTC	CATQTSGDPNEQFF
many	NA	TRBV7-2	15	TRBJ2-7	TGTGCCAGCAGCGCGAGCGCAGGGGGAGGCTACGAGCAGTACTTC	CASSASAGGGYEQYF
NA	TRBD2	TRBV27	16	TRBJ2-7	TGTGCCAGCAGTGCCCCGGCGGGACGGGAGGGCTACGAGCAGTACTTC	CASSAPAGREGYEQYF
many	NA	TRBV7-2	14	TRBJ2-1	TGTGCCAGCAGCTTAGGTAGTCATCAGAATGAGCAGTTCTTC	CASSLGSHQNEQFF
NA	NA	TRBV12-3/TRBV12-4	14	TRBJ1-5	TGTGCCAGCAGCACTAGACCGCCGGATCAGCCCCAGCATTTT	CASSTRPPDQPQHF
many	NA	TRBV7-8	15	TRBJ2-1	TGTGCCAGCAGGGCCTCCGAACGTCGATACAATGAGCAGTTCTTC	CASRASERRYNEQFF
NA	TRBD2	TRBV6-2/TRBV6-3	15	TRBJ2-7	TGTGCCAGCAGTTACAGGGCTAGCGGGAGAGGAGAGCAGTACTTC	CASSYRASGRGEQYF
many	NA	TRBV7-2	13	TRBJ2-3	TGTGCCAGCAGCCAGGGCCCGGCAGATACGCAGTATTTT	CASSQGPADTQYF
NA	TRBD1	TRBV6-2/TRBV6-3	16	TRBJ1-1	TGTGCCAGCAGTTGGGGGCTACAGGGGGCTAGAACTGAAGCTTTCTTT	CASSWGLQGARTEAFF
NA	TRBD2	TRBV13	17	TRBJ2-5	TGTGCCAGCAGCCCCCGGGGTAGCGGGCTAGGACTAGAGACCCAGTACTTC	CASSPRGSGLGLETQYF
NA	NA	TRBV7-2	16	TRBJ2-1	TGTGCCAGCAGCTTAGATGGGGGTCTGATTGACAATGAGCAGTTCTTC	CASSLDGGLIDNEQFF
NA	NA	TRBV27	17	TRBJ1-4	TGTGCCAGCAGTCGCGACGGACGGACCTATACCAATGAAAAACTGTTTTTT	CASSRDGRTYTNEKLFF
few	NA	TRBV7-9	15	TRBJ2-7	TGTGCCAGCAGCCCCCGGACAGAGAGCTCCTACGAGCAGTACTTC	CASSPRTESSYEQYF
few	NA	TRBV7-9	14	TRBJ1-2	TGTGCCAGCAGCTTAGATGGGGCGCCCCGGGGCTACACCTTC	CASSLDGAPRGYTF
few	TRBD2	TRBV6-4	14	TRBJ2-7	TGTGCCAGCAGTCGGGAGGAAAGCTCCTACGAGCAGTACTTC	CASSREESSYEQYF
few	NA	TRBV6-1	14	TRBJ2-6	TGTGCCAGCAGCCCAGGGATTGGGGCCAACGTCCTGACTTTC	CASSPGIGANVLTF
NA	NA	TRBV29-1	13	TRBJ2-7	TGCAGCGTTGACAAGCCGGGCTCCTACGAGCAGTACTTC	CSVDKPGSYEQYF
few	NA	TRBV19	14	TRBJ2-1	TGTGCCAGTAGTTCCGGGACTTACTACAATGAGCAGTTCTTC	CASSSGTYYNEQFF
few	NA	TRBV7-9	14	TRBJ1-1	TGTGCCAGCAGCTTAAGGGGGTTGACCACTGAAGCTTTCTTT	CASSLRGLTTEAFF